This TCR beta chain is drawn from a study of beta chain features in type 1 diabetes. Findings and caveats of the study: Moderate yet significant TCRB CDR3 shortening was seen in Type 1 diabetes patients in all four CD4+ subsets.

All of the isolated RNA was reverse transcribed, so expressed TCRB transcripts were sequenced. Only in-frame clones appear in the TCRdb table, and some are missing; sequencing was by immunoSEQ multiplex PCR. The repertoire has 300,000 or so clones, approximately 12% of them found once; the top ten carry roughly 0.015%. In regard to this clone: Antigen: not known.

The source of this sequence is a woman aged 18 to 35 with type 1 diabetes. The sample comprised naive CD4+ T cells from blood.

CDR3 sequence: CAWSLQGADGYTF. CDR3 DNA sequence: TGTGCCTGGAGCTTGCAGGGTGCGGATGGCTACACCTTC. The chain carries TRBV30 and TRBJ1-2; D is possibly TRBD1 (5 bases). Germline CDR1 GTSNPN, CDR2 SVGIG (reference sequence). The CDR3 has 13 amino acids. V lost 3 bases and J lost 6, with 14 bases in between.